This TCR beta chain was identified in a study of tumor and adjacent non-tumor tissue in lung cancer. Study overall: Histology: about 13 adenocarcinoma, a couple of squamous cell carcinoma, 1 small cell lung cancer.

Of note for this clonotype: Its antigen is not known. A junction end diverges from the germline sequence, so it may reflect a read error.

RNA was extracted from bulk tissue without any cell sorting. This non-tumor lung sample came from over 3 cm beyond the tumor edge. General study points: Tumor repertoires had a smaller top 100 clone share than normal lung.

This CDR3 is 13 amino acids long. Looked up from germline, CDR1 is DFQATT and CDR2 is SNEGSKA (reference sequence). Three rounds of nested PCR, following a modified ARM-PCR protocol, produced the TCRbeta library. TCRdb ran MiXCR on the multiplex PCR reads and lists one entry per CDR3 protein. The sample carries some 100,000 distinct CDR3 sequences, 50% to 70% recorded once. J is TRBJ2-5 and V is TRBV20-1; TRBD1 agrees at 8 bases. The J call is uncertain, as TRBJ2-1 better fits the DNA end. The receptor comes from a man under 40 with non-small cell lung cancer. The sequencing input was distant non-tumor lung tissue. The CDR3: CIAKAGGQETQFF. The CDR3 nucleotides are TGCATTGCTAAAGCAGGGGGCCAAGAGACCCAGTTCTTC.